The sequence of this T cell receptor beta chain was determined in a study of PD-1 blockade in classical Hodgkin lymphoma. Clones were read by immunoSEQ multiplex PCR, and TCRdb kept only the in-frame ones, dropping some. The data hold 20,000 or so clones, with 70% to 80% observed a single time. Study-wide points: There was a significant rise in CD4+ TCR diversity by C4D1, with no such rise for CD8+. Complete responders had baseline diversity similar to newly diagnosed patients.

No patient escaped relapse after autologous stem cell transplantation, and brentuximab vedotin exposure varied. The CDR3 spans 16 residues. V was shortened by 2 bases and J by 4 bases, with 15 bases between the two germline ends. Looked up from germline, CDR1 is KGHSH and CDR2 is LQKENI. As regards this clone: Antigen specificity is unknown.

This receptor was taken from a human donor with classical Hodgkin lymphoma. The chain is built from TRBV18 and TRBJ1-3; D gene ambiguous. Sequencing used peripheral blood mononuclear cells (PBMCs), obtained before the second cycle of nivolumab. The CDR3: CASSPYPGFSGNTIYF. CDR3 sequence (DNA): TGTGCCAGCTCACCATATCCAGGTTTCTCGGGAAACACCATATATTTT.